These 9 T cell receptor beta chains originate from one sample sequenced in a study of cytomegalovirus exposure and HLA in healthy donors. It was with 60 Vbeta and 13 Jbeta primers that the PCR ran. Data came from immunoSEQ multiplex PCR; TCRdb stores just in-frame clones and leaves some out. This sample has 150,000 to 200,000 clones, with around 76% found just once. Sequencing was carried out using PBMCs. These receptors originate from a man in his forties in good health and CMV-seropositive.

This clone was counted only a few times. The chain uses TRBV5-8 and TRBJ1-5; D unclear. Germline CDR1 and CDR2: SGHTS and YDEGEE. This CDR3 has 15 amino acids. With 0 bases removed from V and 3 bases from J, the gap between germline ends came to 10 bases. The CDR3 DNA reads TGTGCCAGCAGCTTGGTTGGGCAGATCAATCAGCCCCAGCATTTT. As protein: CASSLVGQINQPQHF.

The chain is built from TRBV5-6 and TRBJ2-3; D is unclear. The CDR3 totals 13 residues. V lost 7 bases and J 0 bases, leaving 9 bases between the germline ends. The germline gives CDR1 SGHDT, CDR2 YYEEEE. CDR3 DNA sequence: TGTGCCAGCTCAATCGGGAGCACAGATACGCAGTATTTT. This gives the protein CASSIGSTDTQYF.

The CDR3 DNA reads TGTGCCAGCAGCTTAGGGGACCGCGGGGGGCGGACCGGGGAGCTGTTTTTT. Its protein is CASSLGDRGGRTGELFF. The chain carries TRBV13 and TRBJ2-2; TRBD2 aligns across 8 bases. The V gene's germline CDR1 is PRHDT and CDR2 FYEKMQ (reference sequence). The J segment lost 5 bases and the V segment lost 0 bases, leaving 8 bases of the junction unmatched. This CDR3 is 17 amino acids long.

The gene calls are TRBV6-5 and TRBJ2-7, with a tentative D call TRBD1 (5 bases). In germline, CDR1 is MNHEY, CDR2 SVGAGI. Between the trimmed V and J ends, which lost 5 bases and 0 bases, there was a span of 11 bases. The CDR3 is made up of 14 amino acids. CDR3 protein: CASSATESSYEQYF. The CDR3 DNA reads TGTGCCAGCAGTGCGACAGAGAGCTCCTACGAGCAGTACTTC.

The chain has TRBV19 and TRBJ2-3, with 10 bases identical to TRBD2. V trimming: 5 bases; J trimming: 3 bases; junction bases outside the gene matches: 8. CDR3 size: 16 residues. Germline V CDR1 and CDR2: LNHDA, SQIVND (reference sequence). The CDR3 is CASSLRDSGGTDTQYF. In DNA, the CDR3 is TGTGCCAGTAGTCTCCGTGATAGCGGGGGGACAGATACGCAGTATTTT.

V usage is TRBV27 and J usage is TRBJ1-6; D remains unclear. V lost 3 bases and J lost 10, with 10 bases in between. CDR3 length equals 13 residues. Germline V lookup: CDR1 MNHEY, CDR2 SMNVEV (reference sequence). The CDR3: CASSLGLGSPLHF. CDR3 coding DNA: TGTGCCAGCAGTTTGGGCCTTGGGTCACCCCTCCACTTT.

The CDR3 is CASSVVGQNTEAFF. The CDR3 bases are TGTGCCAGCAGCGTAGTAGGACAGAACACTGAAGCTTTCTTT. The chain carries TRBV9 and TRBJ1-1, with TRBD1 as a possible D gene (5 bases). Germline CDR1 reads SGDLS; CDR2 reads YYNGEE. There are 14 residues in the CDR3. The V end was cut by 0 bases, the J end by 1 base, with 7 bases between.

The V call is TRBV20-1, the J call TRBJ2-1, with 8 bases matching TRBD1. The CDR3 sequence is 10 residues long. V dropped 5 bases and J dropped 12; count of bases not matched to a gene: 3. Germline V gene data show CDR1 as DFQATT and CDR2 as SNEGSKA (reference sequence). CDR3 amino acids: CSADRGGQFF. The CDR3 nucleotides read TGCAGTGCTGACAGGGGAGGGCAGTTCTTC.

This rearrangement joins TRBV5-1 to TRBJ1-1, with D possibly matching TRBD1 (6 bases). V gave up 6 bases and J gave up 5 bases, with 14 bases separating them. Germline V gene sequence: CDR1 SGHRS, CDR2 YFSETQ. CDR3 length: 13 residues. In DNA, the CDR3 is TGCGCCAGCACGGGGGGGGGCATGACTGAAGCTTTCTTT. Translation: CASTGGGMTEAFF.